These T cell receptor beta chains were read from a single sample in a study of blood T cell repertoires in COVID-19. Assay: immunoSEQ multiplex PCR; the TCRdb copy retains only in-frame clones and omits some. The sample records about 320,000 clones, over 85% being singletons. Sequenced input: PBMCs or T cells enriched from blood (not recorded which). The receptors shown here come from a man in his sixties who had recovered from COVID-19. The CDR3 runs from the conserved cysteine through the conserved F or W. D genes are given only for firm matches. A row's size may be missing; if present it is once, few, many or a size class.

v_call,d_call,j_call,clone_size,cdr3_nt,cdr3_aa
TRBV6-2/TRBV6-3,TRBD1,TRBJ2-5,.,TGTGCCAGCAGTTACTCCCCGGGACAGCAAGAGACCCAGTACTTC,CASSYSPGQQETQYF
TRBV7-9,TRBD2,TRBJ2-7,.,TGTGCCACAGATAGCGGGGACTCCTACGAGCAGTACTTC,CATDSGDSYEQYF
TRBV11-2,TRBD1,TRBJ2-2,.,TGTGCCAGCAGCTTAAGGACAGGCCCCACCGGGGAGCTGTTTTTT,CASSLRTGPTGELFF
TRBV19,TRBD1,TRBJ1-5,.,TGTGCCAGTAGTAAGGCCAGGGGACAGGGGAAAAATCAGCCCCAGCATTTT,CASSKARGQGKNQPQHF
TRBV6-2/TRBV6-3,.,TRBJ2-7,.,TGTGCCAGCAGTTACAGGGCAGGGAGGTTCGAGCAGTACTTC,CASSYRAGRFEQYF
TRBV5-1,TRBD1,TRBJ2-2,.,TGCGCCAGCAGCGCCCGGGACAGGGAATCCGGGGAGCTGTTTTTT,CASSARDRESGELFF
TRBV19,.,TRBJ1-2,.,TGTGCCAGTAGTACTACCGGGTCCCGTCGGGGCTACACCTTC,CASSTTGSRRGYTF
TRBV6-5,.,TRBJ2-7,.,TGTGCCAGCAGTTATAGGGGTAGCTCCTACGAGCAGTACTTC,CASSYRGSSYEQYF
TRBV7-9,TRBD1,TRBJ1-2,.,TGTGCCAGCAGCCTCCCCACAGGGGGCCTTGGCTACACCTTC,CASSLPTGGLGYTF
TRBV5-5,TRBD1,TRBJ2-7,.,TGTGCCAGCAGCGACAGGGGCTACGAGCAGTACTTC,CASSDRGYEQYF
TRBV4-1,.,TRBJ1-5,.,TGCGCCAGCAGCCAAGAAGACAGCATTAATCAGCCCCAGCATTTT,CASSQEDSINQPQHF
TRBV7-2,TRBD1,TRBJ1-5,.,TGTGCCAGCAGCCCGACAGGGGTTACCAATCAGCCCCAGCATTTT,CASSPTGVTNQPQHF
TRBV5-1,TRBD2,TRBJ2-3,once,TGCGCCAGCAGCCAGGCCCCGACTAGCGGGACAGCAGATACGCAGTATTTT,CASSQAPTSGTADTQYF
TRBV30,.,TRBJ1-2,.,TGTGCCTGGAAGAGACAGACACCCAACTATGGCTACACCTTC,CAWKRQTPNYGYTF
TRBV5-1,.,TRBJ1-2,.,TGCGCCAGCAGCTTGGGGGCTAACGGACAAAGTAATGGCTACACCTTC,CASSLGANGQSNGYTF
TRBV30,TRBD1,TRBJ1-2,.,TGTGCCTGGGACAGGGTAGACGGCTACACCTTC,CAWDRVDGYTF
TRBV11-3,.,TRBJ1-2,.,TGTGCCAGCAGCTCCGCGTTCGGGTTAAGGTCCAATCGTCATGGCTACACCTTC,CASSSAFGLRSNRHGYTF
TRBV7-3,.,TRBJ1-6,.,TGTGCCAGCAGCCACGGGACACCAGATTCACCCCTCCACTTT,CASSHGTPDSPLHF
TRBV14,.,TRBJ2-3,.,TGTGCCAGCAGCCAAGTCGTGGCGGTGGGGCCAGATACGCAGTATTTT,CASSQVVAVGPDTQYF
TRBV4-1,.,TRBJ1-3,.,TGCGCCAGCAGCCAAGCCCAGGGGTCTGGAAACACCATATATTTT,CASSQAQGSGNTIYF